These T cell receptor delta chains were read from a single sample in a study of TRDV2 sequences in healthy donors. TCRdb re-called the PCR reads using CATT. Of a few thousand delta-chain clones detected, 63% appear once; the ten largest clones hold around 14%. Sequenced input: Vd2+ gamma-delta T cells from blood. These receptors were taken from a human donor in good health. The CDR3 runs from the conserved cysteine through the conserved F or W. The order of the fields is D gene, clone size, J gene, V gene, CDR3 protein, CDR3 DNA. The D gene is left open where the match is weak. Rows may omit the clone size; those that give it use once, few, many or a size class.

d_call: TRDD3
clone_size: few
j_call: TRDJ1
v_call: TRDV2
cdr3_aa: CACDTVGTGVITDKLIF
cdr3_nt: TGTGCCTGTGACACCGTAGGTACTGGGGTGATTACCGATAAACTCATCTTT

d_call: .
clone_size: .
j_call: TRDJ1
v_call: TRDV2
cdr3_aa: CACDPILSTDKLIF
cdr3_nt: TGTGCCTGTGACCCAATTTTATCCACCGATAAACTCATCTTT

d_call: TRDD3
clone_size: large
j_call: TRDJ1
v_call: TRDV2
cdr3_aa: CACDTLLGDSYTDKLIF
cdr3_nt: TGTGCCTGTGACACTTTACTGGGGGATTCGTACACCGATAAACTCATCTTT

d_call: TRDD3
clone_size: .
j_call: TRDJ1
v_call: TRDV2
cdr3_aa: CACDTVTGGPREYTDKLIF
cdr3_nt: TGTGCCTGTGACACCGTAACTGGGGGACCGCGGGAGTACACCGATAAACTCATCTTT

d_call: .
clone_size: .
j_call: TRDJ1
v_call: TRDV2
cdr3_aa: CACDTVSGGPPYTDKLIF
cdr3_nt: TGTGCCTGTGACACCGTCTCCGGGGGCCCGCCTTACACCGATAAACTCATCTTT

d_call: TRDD3
clone_size: .
j_call: TRDJ1
v_call: TRDV2
cdr3_aa: CACDILGDNPDKLIF
cdr3_nt: TGTGCCTGTGACATACTGGGGGATAACCCCGATAAACTCATCTTT

d_call: TRDD3
clone_size: .
j_call: TRDJ1
v_call: TRDV2
cdr3_aa: CACDTLTQLGDTSSTDKLIF
cdr3_nt: TGTGCCTGTGACACCCTCACCCAACTGGGGGATACGAGTAGCACCGATAAACTCATCTTT

d_call: TRDD3
clone_size: .
j_call: TRDJ1
v_call: TRDV2
cdr3_aa: CACDTLSQALGDTTDKLIF
cdr3_nt: TGTGCCTGTGACACCTTGAGTCAGGCACTGGGGGATACAACCGATAAACTCATCTTT

d_call: .
clone_size: few
j_call: TRDJ1
v_call: TRDV2
cdr3_aa: CACDTWGTDKLIF
cdr3_nt: TGTGCCTGTGACACCTGGGGGACCGATAAACTCATCTTT

d_call: .
clone_size: .
j_call: TRDJ1
v_call: TRDV2
cdr3_aa: CACDTVGKQLEETDNLIF
cdr3_nt: TGTGCCTGTGACACCGTAGGGAAACAACTGGAAGAGACCGATAACCTCATCTTT

d_call: TRDD3
clone_size: few
j_call: TRDJ1
v_call: TRDV2
cdr3_aa: CACDPLLGDPGYTDKLIF
cdr3_nt: TGTGCCTGTGACCCTCTACTGGGGGACCCCGGGTACACCGATAAACTCATCTTT

d_call: TRDD3
clone_size: few
j_call: TRDJ1
v_call: TRDV2
cdr3_aa: CACDDVLGDTQPLKLIF
cdr3_nt: TGTGCCTGTGACGACGTACTGGGGGATACGCAGCCTTTAAAACTCATCTTT

d_call: TRDD3
clone_size: .
j_call: TRDJ3
v_call: TRDV2
cdr3_aa: CACDTVGIQSSWDTRQMFF
cdr3_nt: TGTGCCTGTGACACCGTAGGGATACAAAGCTCCTGGGACACCCGACAGATGTTTTTC

d_call: TRDD3
clone_size: once
j_call: TRDJ1
v_call: TRDV2
cdr3_aa: CACDQVGDTRELIF
cdr3_nt: TGTGCCTGTGACCAGGTGGGGGATACGAGGGAACTCATCTTT

d_call: .
clone_size: .
j_call: TRDJ1
v_call: TRDV2
cdr3_aa: CACDTSFTRPTTGTGLPYTDKLIF
cdr3_nt: TGTGCCTGTGACACTTCCTTTACACGACCCACTACTGGGACTGGCCTTCCGTACACCGATAAACTCATCTTT

d_call: .
clone_size: .
j_call: TRDJ3
v_call: TRDV2
cdr3_aa: CACDTLGPRQMFF
cdr3_nt: TGTGCCTGTGACACTCTGGGTCCCCGACAGATGTTTTTC

d_call: .
clone_size: large
j_call: TRDJ1
v_call: TRDV2
cdr3_aa: CACDPMMTGRVSNTDKLIF
cdr3_nt: TGTGCCTGTGACCCGATGATGACGGGACGGGTGAGCAACACCGATAAACTCATCTTT

d_call: .
clone_size: .
j_call: TRDJ1
v_call: TRDV2
cdr3_aa: CACDEINGAHKLTDKLIF
cdr3_nt: TGTGCCTGTGACGAAATAAATGGGGCCCACAAACTAACCGATAAACTCATCTTT

d_call: .
clone_size: .
j_call: TRDJ1
v_call: TRDV2
cdr3_aa: CACDTVLPNKLIGGPKLIF
cdr3_nt: TGTGCCTGTGACACCGTACTGCCCAATAAACTCATCGGGGGCCCAAAACTCATCTTT

d_call: TRDD3
clone_size: few
j_call: TRDJ1
v_call: TRDV2
cdr3_aa: CACDTLGDQDTDKLIF
cdr3_nt: TGTGCCTGTGACACACTGGGGGATCAGGACACCGATAAACTCATCTTT

d_call: TRDD3
clone_size: few
j_call: TRDJ1
v_call: TRDV2
cdr3_aa: CACDGLGDQTDKLIF
cdr3_nt: TGTGCCTGTGACGGTCTGGGGGATCAAACCGATAAACTCATCTTT

d_call: .
clone_size: .
j_call: TRDJ3
v_call: TRDV2
cdr3_aa: CACDATGPPSVDSWDTRQMFF
cdr3_nt: TGTGCCTGTGACGCCACGGGGCCCCCGTCGGTGGACTCCTGGGACACCCGACAGATGTTTTTC

d_call: TRDD3
clone_size: .
j_call: TRDJ1
v_call: TRDV2
cdr3_aa: CACDFVGDTSANKLIF
cdr3_nt: TGTGCCTGTGACTTTGTGGGGGATACTTCGGCTAATAAACTCATCTTT

d_call: TRDD3
clone_size: .
j_call: TRDJ3
v_call: TRDV2
cdr3_aa: CACDPPGLGASSWDTRQMFF
cdr3_nt: TGTGCCTGTGACCCACCGGGCCTGGGGGCCAGCTCCTGGGACACCCGACAGATGTTTTTC

d_call: TRDD3
clone_size: .
j_call: TRDJ1
v_call: TRDV2
cdr3_aa: CACDTVGAGGPQYTDKLIF
cdr3_nt: TGTGCCTGTGACACCGTGGGGGCTGGGGGACCTCAGTACACCGATAAACTCATCTTT

d_call: .
clone_size: few
j_call: TRDJ3
v_call: TRDV2
cdr3_aa: CACEPIGLTSWDTRQMFF
cdr3_nt: TGTGCCTGTGAGCCGATCGGACTGACCTCCTGGGACACCCGACAGATGTTTTTC

d_call: .
clone_size: .
j_call: TRDJ1
v_call: TRDV2
cdr3_aa: CACDTVLPGGAHGLYTDKLIF
cdr3_nt: TGTGCCTGTGACACAGTCCTACCGGGAGGAGCGCACGGCCTTTACACCGATAAACTCATCTTT

d_call: .
clone_size: .
j_call: TRDJ1
v_call: TRDV2
cdr3_aa: CACDTLGPYTDKLIF
cdr3_nt: TGTGCCTGTGACACCTTGGGGCCATACACCGATAAACTCATCTTT

d_call: TRDD3
clone_size: .
j_call: TRDJ1
v_call: TRDV2
cdr3_aa: CACDTVGGRDKAADKLIF
cdr3_nt: TGTGCCTGTGACACCGTTGGGGGAAGGGATAAGGCGGCCGATAAACTCATCTTT

d_call: .
clone_size: few
j_call: TRDJ1
v_call: TRDV2
cdr3_aa: CACDTLQRPDKLIF
cdr3_nt: TGTGCCTGTGACACGCTTCAGAGGCCCGATAAACTCATCTTT

d_call: .
clone_size: few
j_call: TRDJ3
v_call: TRDV2
cdr3_aa: CACDTPPSGDWPSSWDTRQMFF
cdr3_nt: TGTGCCTGTGACACCCCTCCTTCTGGGGATTGGCCAAGCTCCTGGGACACCCGACAGATGTTTTTC

d_call: TRDD3
clone_size: few
j_call: TRDJ1
v_call: TRDV2
cdr3_aa: CACDTVRLGDTPYTDKLIF
cdr3_nt: TGTGCCTGTGACACCGTAAGACTGGGGGATACCCCGTACACCGATAAACTCATCTTT

d_call: TRDD3
clone_size: .
j_call: TRDJ1
v_call: TRDV2
cdr3_aa: CACDQPSVWGIPPGEYTDKLIF
cdr3_nt: TGTGCCTGTGACCAACCTTCCGTCTGGGGGATACCCCCCGGTGAGTACACCGATAAACTCATCTTT

d_call: TRDD3
clone_size: .
j_call: TRDJ1
v_call: TRDV2
cdr3_aa: CACDTVAGDSRYTDKLIF
cdr3_nt: TGTGCCTGTGACACCGTCGCGGGGGATTCCAGGTACACCGATAAACTCATCTTT

d_call: TRDD3
clone_size: .
j_call: TRDJ1
v_call: TRDV2
cdr3_aa: CACDTLRTAGDTYTDKLIF
cdr3_nt: TGTGCCTGTGACACCTTACGTACGGCCGGGGATACCTACACCGATAAACTCATCTTT

d_call: TRDD3
clone_size: few
j_call: TRDJ1
v_call: TRDV2
cdr3_aa: CACDTVGGNTDKLIF
cdr3_nt: TGTGCCTGTGACACGGTTGGGGGAAACACCGATAAACTCATCTTT

d_call: TRDD3
clone_size: .
j_call: TRDJ1
v_call: TRDV2
cdr3_aa: CACDTLSLLGDTRETDKLIF
cdr3_nt: TGTGCCTGTGACACGTTGTCTTTACTGGGGGATACGAGAGAGACCGATAAACTCATCTTT

d_call: .
clone_size: .
j_call: TRDJ1
v_call: TRDV2
cdr3_aa: CACDTVGDRIDKLIF
cdr3_nt: TGTGCCTGTGACACCGTAGGGGATCGAATCGATAAACTCATCTTT

d_call: TRDD3
clone_size: .
j_call: TRDJ1
v_call: TRDV2
cdr3_aa: CACDSLGTGGYDRTDKLIF
cdr3_nt: TGTGCCTGTGACAGCCTCGGTACTGGGGGATACGATAGAACCGATAAACTCATCTTT

d_call: TRDD3
clone_size: .
j_call: TRDJ1
v_call: TRDV2
cdr3_aa: CACDTLGILADKLIF
cdr3_nt: TGTGCCTGTGACACACTGGGGATACTCGCCGATAAACTCATCTTT

d_call: .
clone_size: .
j_call: TRDJ1
v_call: TRDV2
cdr3_aa: CACDTLLDPYTDKLIF
cdr3_nt: TGTGCCTGTGACACCCTACTGGATCCTTACACCGATAAACTCATCTTT